Below, 8 T cell receptor beta chains from the same sample are listed, as sequenced in a study of CD4+ T cells in melanoma. TCRdb keeps only in-frame clones here, not all; method: immunoSEQ multiplex PCR. The table records 120,000 to 150,000 clones, around 90% of them present only once. These receptors were obtained from a human donor with melanoma.

The V gene is TRBV5-1, the J gene TRBJ1-1; D possibly corresponds to TRBD1 (5 bases). Per germline, CDR1 SGHRS and CDR2 YFSETQ. V was pared by 1 base and J by 5 bases, with 9 bases between. This CDR3 contains 13 residues. The CDR3 reads CASSLQGATEAFF. For the CDR3, the DNA is TGCGCCAGCAGCTTGCAAGGGGCGACTGAAGCTTTCTTT. Supplemented by reference TRBV5-1 and TRBJ1-1, the full variable domain reads KAGVTQTPRYLIKTRGQQVTLSCSPISGHRSVSWYQQTPGQGLQFLFEYFSETQRNKGNFPGRFSGRQFSNSRSEMNVSTLELGDSALYLCASSLQGATEAFFGQGTRLTVV.

As regards this clone: At the DNA level, this CDR3 is encoded by other sequences in the same sample as well. The rearrangement links TRBV6-1 to TRBJ1-5; D is unresolved. CDR3 length equals 13 residues. Per the germline V gene, CDR1 is MNHNS and CDR2 is SASEGT. V was shortened by 2 bases and J by 7 bases, with 9 bases between the two germline ends. CDR3 in amino acids: CASSERGGQPQHF. In nucleotides, the CDR3 is TGTGCCAGCAGTGAACGGGGAGGACAGCCCCAGCATTTT.

The V and J genes are TRBV19 and TRBJ2-6; TRBD1 matches at 8 bases. CDR1 LNHDA and CDR2 SQIVND come from the germline V gene (reference sequence). V gave up 8 bases and J gave up 0 bases; unmatched junction bases: 6. The CDR3 is 16 amino acids. DNA for the CDR3: TGTGCCAGTCGGGACAGGACCAACTCTGGGGCCAACGTCCTGACTTTC. This encodes CASRDRTNSGANVLTF. The complete variable domain, with remaining parts taken from reference TRBV19 and TRBJ2-6, reads DGGITQSPKYLFRKEGQNVTLSCEQNLNHDAMYWYRQDPGQGLRLIYYSQIVNDFQKGDIAEGYSVSREKKESFPLTVTSAQKNPTAFYLCASRDRTNSGANVLTFGAGSRLTVL.

The V and J genes are TRBV18 and TRBJ1-2; D is unresolved. The V end was cut by 2 bases, the J end by 1 base, with 14 bases between. Germline V CDR1 and CDR2: KGHSH, LQKENI. The CDR3 runs 16 residues. The CDR3 loop reads CASSPTNSQNNYGYTF. The CDR3 nucleotides read TGTGCCAGCTCACCAACCAACAGCCAAAATAACTATGGCTACACCTTC.

Remarks on this clone: The same CDR3 can be traced to other DNA sequences in this sample. This chain uses TRBV5-1 with TRBJ1-3; no clear D. Trimming took 0 bases from V and 2 from J, leaving 9 bases between them. The CDR3 loop spans 15 amino acids. The V gene's germline CDR1 is SGHRS and CDR2 YFSETQ. Here the CDR3 DNA reads TGCGCCAGCAGCTTGGTCGGGGTTCCTGGAAACACCATATATTTT. Translating it yields CASSLVGVPGNTIYF.

This rearrangement joins TRBV2 to TRBJ1-5, with 9 nucleotides matching TRBD1. The CDR3 is 16 amino acids. The V gene end was trimmed by 3 bases and the J gene end by 5 bases; junction bases not matched to a gene: 8. Germline CDR1 reads SNHLY; CDR2 reads FYNNEI. CDR3 in DNA: TGTGCCAGCAGTGAGGAGGGACAGGGCTCCGATCAGCCCCAGCATTTT. Encoded protein: CASSEEGQGSDQPQHF.

This chain joins TRBV19 and TRBJ1-2, with D possibly matching TRBD1 (5 bases). CDR3 length equals 15 residues. Germline V lookup: CDR1 LNHDA, CDR2 SQIVND (reference sequence). Trimming cost V 10 bases and J 4 bases, with 22 bases left between them. CDR3 DNA sequence: TGTGCCACCTCGAAGGGGCAGATAAGCACCTATGGCTACACCTTC. The encoded protein is CATSKGQISTYGYTF.

This clone occurred a few times. This sequence joins TRBV6-4 and TRBJ2-1, with 12 nucleotides matching TRBD2. Trimming took 3 bases from V and 3 from J; bases not matched to a gene: 0. Germline loops: CDR1 MRHNA, CDR2 SNTAGT. This CDR3 region has 15 residues. The CDR3 is CASSELAGGYNEQFF. Here the CDR3 DNA reads TGTGCCAGCAGTGAACTAGCGGGGGGCTACAATGAGCAGTTCTTC.